Listed below are T cell receptor beta chains from one sample, sequenced in a study of cytomegalovirus exposure and HLA in healthy donors. Clones were sequenced by immunoSEQ multiplex PCR, and TCRdb holds only the in-frame ones, with some missing. The sample has approximately 160,000 clones, 75% to 90% seen once. Sequencing was carried out using PBMCs. The receptors here all came from a girl aged 2 to 10 in good health and CMV-seropositive. Both conserved end residues are trimmed from each CDR3.

v_call: TRBV9; j_call: TRBJ2-3; cdr3_aa: ASSAARGDTQY
v_call: TRBV5-6; j_call: TRBJ2-7; cdr3_aa: ASSLREGAEQY
v_call: TRBV30; j_call: TRBJ2-7; cdr3_aa: AWTTGTSPYEQY
v_call: TRBV28; j_call: TRBJ1-2; cdr3_aa: ASRAREDGYGYT
v_call: TRBV5-4; j_call: TRBJ2-3; cdr3_aa: ASTPGGVSPFGDTQY
v_call: TRBV6-1; j_call: TRBJ2-1; cdr3_aa: ASRTLAGSYNEQF
v_call: TRBV18; j_call: TRBJ2-5; cdr3_aa: ASSPRETQY
v_call: TRBV29-1; j_call: TRBJ2-7; cdr3_aa: SVESGPAGAEQY
v_call: TRBV30; j_call: TRBJ2-7; cdr3_aa: AWSVGPGKREGHEQY
v_call: TRBV6-5; j_call: TRBJ1-4; cdr3_aa: ASSLDRGREKLF
v_call: TRBV5-4; j_call: TRBJ2-5; cdr3_aa: ASSLGTGEQETQY
v_call: TRBV27; j_call: TRBJ2-5; cdr3_aa: ASSDRGGRAKETQY
v_call: TRBV11-2; j_call: TRBJ2-3; cdr3_aa: ASSHGLAGAKDTQY
v_call: TRBV29-1; j_call: TRBJ2-5; cdr3_aa: SVAPGLAGETQY
v_call: TRBV29-1; j_call: TRBJ2-3; cdr3_aa: SAAGPLGRRSTDTQY
v_call: TRBV28; j_call: TRBJ2-5; cdr3_aa: ASSLWREVQETQY
v_call: TRBV7-3; j_call: TRBJ2-2; cdr3_aa: ASSLNSPANTGELF
v_call: TRBV6-4; j_call: TRBJ2-2; cdr3_aa: ASSGTGGDTGELF
v_call: TRBV30; j_call: TRBJ2-5; cdr3_aa: AWSRGETQY
v_call: TRBV6-5; j_call: TRBJ2-1; cdr3_aa: ATQLAGEYNEQF
v_call: TRBV5-1; j_call: TRBJ2-2; cdr3_aa: ASSFESGLAENTGELF
v_call: TRBV5-4; j_call: TRBJ1-2; cdr3_aa: ASSLTGDYSYT
v_call: TRBV18; j_call: TRBJ1-3; cdr3_aa: ASSPPRGNTIY
v_call: TRBV15; j_call: TRBJ1-2; cdr3_aa: ATSRDRRDGYT
v_call: TRBV7-3; j_call: TRBJ2-1; cdr3_aa: ASSLAGLAYNEQF
v_call: TRBV5-1; j_call: TRBJ2-3; cdr3_aa: ASSLMATGGADTQY
v_call: TRBV28; j_call: TRBJ2-3; cdr3_aa: ASSLAGGHTDTQY
v_call: TRBV11-2; j_call: TRBJ2-7; cdr3_aa: ASSLLSTEQY
v_call: TRBV5-1; j_call: TRBJ1-2; cdr3_aa: ASSPNIRNYGYT
v_call: TRBV19; j_call: TRBJ2-2; cdr3_aa: ASSERVDTGELF
v_call: TRBV4-1; j_call: TRBJ2-7; cdr3_aa: ASSQLQGPYEQY
v_call: TRBV7-3; j_call: TRBJ2-6; cdr3_aa: ASSSKGGDGANVLT
v_call: TRBV19; j_call: TRBJ1-1; cdr3_aa: ASSIQGGNTEAF
v_call: TRBV30; j_call: TRBJ1-3; cdr3_aa: ACRRTAVSGNTIY
v_call: TRBV19; j_call: TRBJ2-1; cdr3_aa: ASSSIAPRGGAFYNEQF
v_call: TRBV2; j_call: TRBJ2-3; cdr3_aa: ASSDGWGLGDTQY
v_call: TRBV27; j_call: TRBJ1-2; cdr3_aa: ASRGTGTRLGGAT
v_call: TRBV27; j_call: TRBJ2-5; cdr3_aa: ASSGLQETQY
v_call: TRBV30; j_call: TRBJ1-3; cdr3_aa: AWSSGFGNTIY
v_call: TRBV6-1; j_call: TRBJ1-6; cdr3_aa: ASSGGVGRNSPLH
v_call: TRBV5-1; j_call: TRBJ2-3; cdr3_aa: ASSLYRGPTDTQY
v_call: TRBV9; j_call: TRBJ2-3; cdr3_aa: ASSSRTSGRWSTDTQY
v_call: TRBV10-2; j_call: TRBJ2-3; cdr3_aa: ASSGFSGMKSDTQY
v_call: TRBV28; j_call: TRBJ1-5; cdr3_aa: ASSLGTGSPQPQH
v_call: TRBV10-3; j_call: TRBJ2-1; cdr3_aa: AIKSGSTTSYNEQF
v_call: TRBV2; j_call: TRBJ1-5; cdr3_aa: ASSEQGGNQPQH